The clone carrying this TCR beta chain was observed a handful of times. CDR3 length equals 14 residues. Trimming cost V 0 bases and J 3 bases, with 9 bases left between them. The germline CDR1 and CDR2 sequences are MNHEY and SVGAGI. This record belongs to a study of T cell repertoires in cytomegalovirus infection. Via MiXCR, TCRdb re-called the reads, giving one row per CDR3 protein. The data contain about 310,000 distinct CDR3 sequences, 17% of them seen just once; the ten biggest clones take up 9.5% to 15%. The origin of this receptor is a human donor in good health (CMV status not recorded). Some clones in this sample may be carry-over from other donors' samples. The sample consisted of PBMCs. The gene calls are TRBV6-5 and TRBJ2-7, with TRBD2 as a possible D gene (5 bases). DNA for the CDR3: TGTGCCAGCAGTTACTCGGCAGGACTCTACGAGCAGTACTTC. It yields the protein CASSYSAGLYEQYF.